The clone carrying this T cell receptor beta chain was seen many times. The antigen is unknown. Described time point: pre-sensitization, week 0. Treatment denoted: therapeutic diphenylcyclopropenone sensitization with weekly scalp DPC. The record originates from a study of human T cells and chemical hapten exposure. The wider study: Skin of the upper inner arm, 2 cm by 2 cm, received 2% DPC for sensitization. TCR yield per sample varied, mainly due to pooled library volumes.

TCRdb independently ran MiXCR on the RACE reads; one entry per CDR3 protein. The sample includes some 300,000 distinct CDR3 sequences, approximately 5.8% of them seen just once. V lost 2 bases to trimming and J lost 0 bases, with 7 bases between them. The germline V gene has CDR1 SGHAT and CDR2 FQDESV (reference sequence). The CDR3 is 14 amino acids. Study-level points and caveats: Patch test scores rose with PT1 expanded TCR counts, a positive correlation.

This chain links TRBV11-1 with TRBJ2-5, with D hard to call. Material: whole blood, obtained in connection with sensitization to the hapten diphenylcyclopropenone (DPC). The clonotype originates from a woman younger than 30 with alopecia areata. Some clones in this sample may be carry-over from other donors' samples. The CDR3, as DNA: TGTGCCAGCAGCTTATCTCCAGACCAAGAGACCCAGTACTTC. Its protein product is CASSLSPDQETQYF.